Described below is a single T cell receptor (beta chain) sequence and its context. The assay ran at deep level. Data came from immunoSEQ multiplex PCR; TCRdb stores just in-frame clones and leaves some out. This table has about 2.3 million clones, approximately 93% appearing once. CDR1 SGHDT and CDR2 YYEEEE come from the germline V gene. Between the trimmed V and J ends, which lost 0 bases and 5 bases, there was a span of 15 bases. The CDR3 contains 15 residues. This sample is part of a study of shared clonotypes between healthy human individuals. The rearrangement joins TRBV5-6 to TRBJ2-7, with D possibly matching TRBD2 (6 bases). Sequenced input: naive CD4+ T cells from PBMCs. The subset was: CD45RA+ positively selected. The TCR sequence derives from a man younger than 35 in good health. Some clones in this sample may be carry-over from other donors' samples. Here the CDR3 DNA reads TGTGCCAGCAGCTTGGATCGGCGGGGCCATGACGAGCAGTACTTC. As protein: CASSLDRRGHDEQYF.